Listed below are T cell receptor beta chains from one sample, sequenced in a study of T cell changes during pregnancy in multiple sclerosis. Clones were sequenced by immunoSEQ multiplex PCR, and TCRdb holds only the in-frame ones, with some missing. Of 70,000 to 95,000 clones in the sample, just over 90% were seen once. The sequences come from peripheral blood, collected in the second trimester of pregnancy. These receptors all come from a female donor with multiple sclerosis, enrolled in a pregnancy study. The CDR3 runs from the conserved cysteine through the conserved F or W. The order of the fields is V gene, J gene, CDR3 protein.

V gene: TRBV4-1
J gene: TRBJ1-2
CDR3 protein: CASSQDTGGLGYTF

V gene: TRBV27
J gene: TRBJ2-5
CDR3 protein: CASSPLRLAKQETQYF

V gene: TRBV6-6
J gene: TRBJ1-1
CDR3 protein: CASILSPGYEAFF

V gene: TRBV27
J gene: TRBJ2-1
CDR3 protein: CASSPASGTTIYNEQFF

V gene: TRBV9
J gene: TRBJ2-3
CDR3 protein: CASSGLAGGGTDTQYF

V gene: TRBV28
J gene: TRBJ2-7
CDR3 protein: CASLTGPGTYEQYF

V gene: TRBV4-2
J gene: TRBJ2-3
CDR3 protein: CASSPRLAGDTQYF

V gene: TRBV2
J gene: TRBJ2-1
CDR3 protein: CASSPGGAYNEQFF

V gene: TRBV25-1
J gene: TRBJ1-1
CDR3 protein: CASSPTARVDVTEAFF

V gene: TRBV5-5
J gene: TRBJ1-2
CDR3 protein: CASSLTANYGYTF

V gene: TRBV15
J gene: TRBJ1-3
CDR3 protein: CATSRGQGPNGNTIYF

V gene: TRBV10-2
J gene: TRBJ2-7
CDR3 protein: CASSEWLAGYEQYF

V gene: TRBV9
J gene: TRBJ2-1
CDR3 protein: CASSVAGGLDEQFF

V gene: TRBV9
J gene: TRBJ2-7
CDR3 protein: CASSDKGGGFEQYF

V gene: TRBV9
J gene: TRBJ1-6
CDR3 protein: CASSAGGSSYNSPLHF

V gene: TRBV5-1
J gene: TRBJ2-1
CDR3 protein: CASSLTSGGHEQFF

V gene: TRBV5-1
J gene: TRBJ1-4
CDR3 protein: CASSLGGREKLFF

V gene: TRBV13
J gene: TRBJ1-4
CDR3 protein: CASREGQGVEKLFF

V gene: TRBV5-4
J gene: TRBJ2-2
CDR3 protein: CASSPAAQNTGELFF

V gene: TRBV7-2
J gene: TRBJ1-2
CDR3 protein: CASSPGQGQDFYGYTF

V gene: TRBV7-2
J gene: TRBJ2-6
CDR3 protein: CASSLARAGRSGANVLTF

V gene: TRBV5-6
J gene: TRBJ1-2
CDR3 protein: CASSPDRSSNYGYTF

V gene: TRBV12-5
J gene: TRBJ2-1
CDR3 protein: CASGLGGMEGEQFF

V gene: TRBV18
J gene: TRBJ2-5
CDR3 protein: CASSEVRSGPQTRQETQYF

V gene: TRBV6-4
J gene: TRBJ2-1
CDR3 protein: CASSDGTGADEQFF

V gene: TRBV19
J gene: TRBJ1-5
CDR3 protein: CASSIAGRVNQPQHF

V gene: TRBV27
J gene: TRBJ1-4
CDR3 protein: CASSLATGGYKLFF

V gene: TRBV7-2
J gene: TRBJ1-4
CDR3 protein: CASSRTGGDYEKLFF

V gene: TRBV5-4
J gene: TRBJ2-5
CDR3 protein: CASQSRGEETQYF

V gene: TRBV2
J gene: TRBJ2-1
CDR3 protein: CASSALAGTYNEQFF

V gene: TRBV18
J gene: TRBJ2-7
CDR3 protein: CASSHRDRYEQYF

V gene: TRBV5-1
J gene: TRBJ1-1
CDR3 protein: CASHEELFDTEAFF

V gene: TRBV5-5
J gene: TRBJ1-5
CDR3 protein: CASSPRGQPQHF

V gene: TRBV6-6
J gene: TRBJ2-7
CDR3 protein: CASSLGTAYEQYF

V gene: TRBV9
J gene: TRBJ2-2
CDR3 protein: CASSLGGGRNTGELFF

V gene: TRBV5-1
J gene: TRBJ2-1
CDR3 protein: CASSLAGFGGTGENNEQFF

V gene: TRBV4-1
J gene: TRBJ2-7
CDR3 protein: CASSPISDFYEQYF

V gene: TRBV15
J gene: TRBJ2-7
CDR3 protein: CATSRDTGSYEQYF

V gene: TRBV4-1
J gene: TRBJ2-7
CDR3 protein: CASSQEGGLSWEQYF

V gene: TRBV5-1
J gene: TRBJ1-1
CDR3 protein: CASSGALNTEAFF

V gene: TRBV19
J gene: TRBJ1-1
CDR3 protein: CATPDRDGEDTEAFF

V gene: TRBV7-2
J gene: TRBJ2-1
CDR3 protein: CASSLPLSEQFF

V gene: TRBV6-5
J gene: TRBJ1-2
CDR3 protein: CASRSGDKAGGYTF

V gene: TRBV5-8
J gene: TRBJ1-1
CDR3 protein: CASSLALRDLLNTEAFF

V gene: TRBV25-1
J gene: TRBJ1-6
CDR3 protein: CASSFDRRGSPLHF

V gene: TRBV4-1
J gene: TRBJ1-4
CDR3 protein: CASSQGGSYGEKLFF

V gene: TRBV27
J gene: TRBJ1-1
CDR3 protein: CASSAQGGTEAFF

V gene: TRBV6-5
J gene: TRBJ1-1
CDR3 protein: CASSYSGQGTEAFF

V gene: TRBV10-2
J gene: TRBJ2-1
CDR3 protein: CASSDRSYNEQFF

V gene: TRBV4-1
J gene: TRBJ1-6
CDR3 protein: CASSQGATSPLHF

V gene: TRBV29-1
J gene: TRBJ2-1
CDR3 protein: CSVETSSRPRYEQFF

V gene: TRBV30
J gene: TRBJ2-7
CDR3 protein: CAWSGGLASEEQYF

V gene: TRBV9
J gene: TRBJ2-1
CDR3 protein: CASSVPLAGGHNEQFF